This T cell receptor beta chain was captured in a study of control samples from healthy donors and cancer patients. The assay was immunoSEQ multiplex PCR, and TCRdb's table has in-frame clones only and misses some. The table lists 70,000 to 75,000 clones, 89% of them singletons. Material: PBMCs. The sequence derives from a man in his sixties with lung cancer.

The chain's CDR3 is CASSSPLEFYGYTF. DNA of the CDR3: TGTGCCAGCAGCTCACCTCTTGAGTTTTATGGCTACACCTTC. The chain has TRBV4-2 and TRBJ1-2; D is unresolved. The germline V gene has CDR1 LGHNA and CDR2 YNFKEQ. V shed 5 bases and J shed 5 bases, with 15 bases lying between them. The CDR3 extends over 14 amino acids.